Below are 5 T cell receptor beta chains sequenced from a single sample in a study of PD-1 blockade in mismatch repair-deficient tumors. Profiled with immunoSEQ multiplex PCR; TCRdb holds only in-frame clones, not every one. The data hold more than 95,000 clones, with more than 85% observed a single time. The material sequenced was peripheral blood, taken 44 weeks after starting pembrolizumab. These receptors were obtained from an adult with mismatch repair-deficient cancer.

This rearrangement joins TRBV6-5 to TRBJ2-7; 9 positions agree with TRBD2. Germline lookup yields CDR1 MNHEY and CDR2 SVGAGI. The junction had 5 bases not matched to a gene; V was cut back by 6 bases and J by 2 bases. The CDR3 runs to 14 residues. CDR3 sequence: CASRGLALPYEQYF. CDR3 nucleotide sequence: TGTGCCAGCAGGGGACTAGCTCTTCCCTACGAGCAGTACTTC.

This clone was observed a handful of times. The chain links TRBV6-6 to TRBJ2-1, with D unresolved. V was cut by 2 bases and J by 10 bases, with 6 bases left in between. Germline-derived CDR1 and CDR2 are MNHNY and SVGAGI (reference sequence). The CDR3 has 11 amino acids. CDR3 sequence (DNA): TGTGCCAGCAGTTACGGAGAGGAGCAGTTCTTC. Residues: CASSYGEEQFF.

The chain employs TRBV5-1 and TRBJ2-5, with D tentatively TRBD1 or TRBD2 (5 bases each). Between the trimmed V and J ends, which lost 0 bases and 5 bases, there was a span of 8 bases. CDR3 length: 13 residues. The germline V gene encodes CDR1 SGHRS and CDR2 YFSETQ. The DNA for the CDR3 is TGCGCCAGCAGCTTGGGAGGGACGGAGACCCAGTACTTC. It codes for CASSLGGTETQYF.

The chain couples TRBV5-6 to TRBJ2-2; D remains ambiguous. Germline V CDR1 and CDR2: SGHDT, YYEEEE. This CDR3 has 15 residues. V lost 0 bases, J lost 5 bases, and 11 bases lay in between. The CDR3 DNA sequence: TGTGCCAGCAGCTTGGGGGCCCGGGCTACCGGGGAGCTGTTTTTT. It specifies CASSLGARATGELFF.

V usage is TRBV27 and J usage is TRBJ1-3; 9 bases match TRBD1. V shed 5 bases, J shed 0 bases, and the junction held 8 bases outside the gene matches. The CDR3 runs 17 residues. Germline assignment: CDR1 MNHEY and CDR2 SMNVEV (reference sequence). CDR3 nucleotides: TGTGCCAGCAGTCAAGGGACAGGGTTTAACTCTGGAAACACCATATATTTT. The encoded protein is CASSQGTGFNSGNTIYF.